These T cell receptor beta chains were read from a single sample in a study of blood T cell repertoires in COVID-19. Generated by immunoSEQ multiplex PCR, the TCRdb table keeps only in-frame clones and is missing some. The table shows roughly 120,000 clones, with roughly 85% occurring only once. What was sequenced was peripheral blood. The source is a woman older than 75 with COVID-19, enrolled during active disease. CDR3s include the opening cysteine and the closing phenylalanine or tryptophan. D genes are given only for firm matches. Clone size is shown for a subset of rows, as once, few, many or a class of expanded clone.

CDR3 DNA: TGTGCCAGCAGTTATAGGACAGGTTCCTTCTACGAGCAGTACTTC
CDR3 protein: CASSYRTGSFYEQYF
J gene: TRBJ2-7
D gene: TRBD1
V gene: TRBV6-5
clone size: NA

CDR3 DNA: TGTGCAAGTCGCTTAGTAGGGGACTTGGTGGCGCAGTACTTC
CDR3 protein: CASRLVGDLVAQYF
J gene: TRBJ2-7
D gene: NA
V gene: TRBV12-2
clone size: NA

CDR3 DNA: TGCGCCACCCGGACAGGGGGCAACACTGAAGCTTTCTTT
CDR3 protein: CATRTGGNTEAFF
J gene: TRBJ1-1
D gene: TRBD1
V gene: TRBV10-1
clone size: NA

CDR3 DNA: TGTGCCAGCAGGTCGACAGGGCGAGCTTTCTTT
CDR3 protein: CASRSTGRAFF
J gene: TRBJ1-1
D gene: TRBD1
V gene: TRBV28
clone size: NA

CDR3 DNA: TGTGCCAGCACTTCAGGGGGCGCTTACAATGAGCAGTTCTTC
CDR3 protein: CASTSGGAYNEQFF
J gene: TRBJ2-1
D gene: TRBD1
V gene: TRBV6-5
clone size: few

CDR3 DNA: TGTGCCAGCAGCCCAGATGCAAGACTCTCTGGGGCCAACGTCCTGACTTTC
CDR3 protein: CASSPDARLSGANVLTF
J gene: TRBJ2-6
D gene: NA
V gene: TRBV9
clone size: NA

CDR3 DNA: TGTGCCATCAGTGAGTCGGGGCCCGCTCAAGAGACCCAGTACTTC
CDR3 protein: CAISESGPAQETQYF
J gene: TRBJ2-5
D gene: NA
V gene: TRBV10-3
clone size: NA

CDR3 DNA: TGTGCCAGCACCATAGAGCGGACTAGCGGGGGTAATACGCAGTATTTT
CDR3 protein: CASTIERTSGGNTQYF
J gene: TRBJ2-3
D gene: TRBD2
V gene: TRBV28
clone size: NA

CDR3 DNA: TGTGCCAGCAGCTTTACGACCCGACGGAGCGAGCAGTACTTC
CDR3 protein: CASSFTTRRSEQYF
J gene: TRBJ2-7
D gene: NA
V gene: TRBV5-4
clone size: NA

CDR3 DNA: TGCGCCAGCAGCGTGGACGGGACTAGCGGCTCCTACGAGCAGTACTTC
CDR3 protein: CASSVDGTSGSYEQYF
J gene: TRBJ2-7
D gene: TRBD2
V gene: TRBV5-1
clone size: NA

CDR3 DNA: TGTGCCAGCAGCACCGGACAGGGGTCCTACGAGCAGTACTTC
CDR3 protein: CASSTGQGSYEQYF
J gene: TRBJ2-7
D gene: TRBD1
V gene: TRBV11-1
clone size: few

CDR3 DNA: TGTGCCAGCACTCCCGAGGGCGGGAGCGGAGAGACCCAGTACTTC
CDR3 protein: CASTPEGGSGETQYF
J gene: TRBJ2-5
D gene: TRBD2
V gene: TRBV11-2
clone size: NA

CDR3 DNA: TGTGCCAGCAGCTTCGACAGGGGGGGATACGAGCAGTACTTC
CDR3 protein: CASSFDRGGYEQYF
J gene: TRBJ2-7
D gene: TRBD1
V gene: TRBV11-2
clone size: NA

CDR3 DNA: TGTGCCAGCAGACCCCAGGGATTAGCGAACACCGGGGAGCTGTTTTTT
CDR3 protein: CASRPQGLANTGELFF
J gene: TRBJ2-2
D gene: NA
V gene: TRBV6-6
clone size: NA

CDR3 DNA: TGTGCCAGCACCAAACCGGGACTAGCGGGAAGGAACATTCAGTACTTC
CDR3 protein: CASTKPGLAGRNIQYF
J gene: TRBJ2-4
D gene: TRBD2
V gene: TRBV28
clone size: NA

CDR3 DNA: TGCGCCAGCAGCTTGGAAAGGGGCCTGAACACCATATATTTT
CDR3 protein: CASSLERGLNTIYF
J gene: TRBJ1-3
D gene: NA
V gene: TRBV5-1
clone size: NA

CDR3 DNA: TGTGCCAGCAGTGAATTCGGCAGGGTGGGGTACGAGCAGTACTTC
CDR3 protein: CASSEFGRVGYEQYF
J gene: TRBJ2-7
D gene: NA
V gene: TRBV6-1
clone size: NA

CDR3 DNA: TGTGCCAGCAGGGGTGGACAGGGGGCAACGCAGTATTTT
CDR3 protein: CASRGGQGATQYF
J gene: TRBJ2-3
D gene: TRBD1
V gene: TRBV2
clone size: NA

CDR3 DNA: TGTGCCAGCAGCTTAGCGCGCGGTAGCGGGAGCTATGAGCAGTTCTTC
CDR3 protein: CASSLARGSGSYEQFF
J gene: TRBJ2-1
D gene: TRBD2
V gene: TRBV7-9
clone size: NA

CDR3 DNA: TGTGCCAGCAGCCTAGCTGGTTATAGTAGCACAGATACGCAGTATTTT
CDR3 protein: CASSLAGYSSTDTQYF
J gene: TRBJ2-3
D gene: NA
V gene: TRBV7-2
clone size: NA

CDR3 DNA: TGTGCCAGTAGTTCTACTTTCCGCTCTGGGGCCAACGTCCTGACTTTC
CDR3 protein: CASSSTFRSGANVLTF
J gene: TRBJ2-6
D gene: NA
V gene: TRBV19
clone size: NA

CDR3 DNA: TGTGCCAGCAGTCCCTCCCGACAGTTAACCGGGGAGCTGTTTTTT
CDR3 protein: CASSPSRQLTGELFF
J gene: TRBJ2-2
D gene: NA
V gene: TRBV27
clone size: few

CDR3 DNA: TGTGCCACCGAGAAGACAAATGAGCAGTTCTTC
CDR3 protein: CATEKTNEQFF
J gene: TRBJ2-1
D gene: NA
V gene: TRBV7-9
clone size: NA

CDR3 DNA: TGTGCCAGCAGCTTAGAAAGAGGGGAGACCCAGTACTTC
CDR3 protein: CASSLERGETQYF
J gene: TRBJ2-5
D gene: NA
V gene: TRBV7-6
clone size: NA

CDR3 DNA: TGTGCCAGCAGTGCCGGACAGGGGATAAGTCAGCCCCAGCATTTT
CDR3 protein: CASSAGQGISQPQHF
J gene: TRBJ1-5
D gene: TRBD1
V gene: TRBV6-2/TRBV6-3
clone size: NA

CDR3 DNA: TGTGCCAGCAGCGTAGGAATGGGGACTAGCGGGAACGAGCAGTTCTTC
CDR3 protein: CASSVGMGTSGNEQFF
J gene: TRBJ2-1
D gene: TRBD2
V gene: TRBV9
clone size: NA

CDR3 DNA: TGTGCCAGCAGCCTCCTGGTCAGCGGGATAGGCGATGAGCAGTTCTTC
CDR3 protein: CASSLLVSGIGDEQFF
J gene: TRBJ2-1
D gene: TRBD2
V gene: TRBV7-6
clone size: NA

CDR3 DNA: TGTGCCAGCAGCTTCGGGGGGTTTCGGAATGAGCAGTTCTTC
CDR3 protein: CASSFGGFRNEQFF
J gene: TRBJ2-1
D gene: TRBD2
V gene: TRBV11-2
clone size: once

CDR3 DNA: TGTGCCAGCAGTTACCTATCGGGGGATACCGGGGAGCTGTTTTTT
CDR3 protein: CASSYLSGDTGELFF
J gene: TRBJ2-2
D gene: NA
V gene: TRBV6-2/TRBV6-3
clone size: NA

CDR3 DNA: TGTGCCAGCAGCGTAGGCAGGGGGCCCTACGAGCAGTACTTC
CDR3 protein: CASSVGRGPYEQYF
J gene: TRBJ2-7
D gene: TRBD1
V gene: TRBV9
clone size: NA

CDR3 DNA: TGTGCCACCAGCAGGCCGGGACTAGGCACAGATACGCAGTATTTT
CDR3 protein: CATSRPGLGTDTQYF
J gene: TRBJ2-3
D gene: TRBD2
V gene: TRBV15
clone size: NA

CDR3 DNA: TGTGCCAGCAGCTTGGCGGCGGATGGAAACATTCAGTACTTC
CDR3 protein: CASSLAADGNIQYF
J gene: TRBJ2-4
D gene: NA
V gene: TRBV5-4
clone size: once

CDR3 DNA: TGTGCCAGCAGTTACACTGACGGGGGCTCCTACAATGAGCAGTTCTTC
CDR3 protein: CASSYTDGGSYNEQFF
J gene: TRBJ2-1
D gene: NA
V gene: TRBV6-5
clone size: NA

CDR3 DNA: TGTGCCAGCAGTTACATCGAGGGGGTCGGCTACACCTTC
CDR3 protein: CASSYIEGVGYTF
J gene: TRBJ1-2
D gene: NA
V gene: TRBV6-2/TRBV6-3
clone size: few

CDR3 DNA: TGCGCCAGCAGCCAAACGACTAGTAGGGGCACGGAGACCCAGTACTTC
CDR3 protein: CASSQTTSRGTETQYF
J gene: TRBJ2-5
D gene: NA
V gene: TRBV4-1
clone size: once

CDR3 DNA: TGTGCCAGCAGCCAGACTAGCGGGTGGTCGGAAGAGACCCAGTACTTC
CDR3 protein: CASSQTSGWSEETQYF
J gene: TRBJ2-5
D gene: TRBD2
V gene: TRBV4-2
clone size: NA

CDR3 DNA: TGTGCCAGTAGTAATCGACAGGGAGTACGGACCCAGTACTTC
CDR3 protein: CASSNRQGVRTQYF
J gene: TRBJ2-5
D gene: TRBD1
V gene: TRBV19
clone size: NA

CDR3 DNA: TGTGCCAGCAGTGCAACTTCACAGGGCCGATACACTGAAGCTTTCTTT
CDR3 protein: CASSATSQGRYTEAFF
J gene: TRBJ1-1
D gene: NA
V gene: TRBV28
clone size: NA

CDR3 DNA: TGTGCCATCAGTGATCATAGCGGGAGGGCCATTTACGAGCAGTACTTC
CDR3 protein: CAISDHSGRAIYEQYF
J gene: TRBJ2-7
D gene: TRBD2
V gene: TRBV10-3
clone size: NA

CDR3 DNA: TGTGCCAGCAGCTTAGGACACTTGGACTATGGCTACACCTTC
CDR3 protein: CASSLGHLDYGYTF
J gene: TRBJ1-2
D gene: NA
V gene: TRBV11-2
clone size: NA

CDR3 DNA: TGTGCCAGTAGTATACGGACAGGGGGCGCTGATAGCAATCAGCCCCAGCATTTT
CDR3 protein: CASSIRTGGADSNQPQHF
J gene: TRBJ1-5
D gene: TRBD1
V gene: TRBV19
clone size: NA

CDR3 DNA: TGTGCCAGCAGGGAAGCACTAGGAGACACTGAAGCTTTCTTT
CDR3 protein: CASREALGDTEAFF
J gene: TRBJ1-1
D gene: NA
V gene: TRBV6-1
clone size: few

CDR3 DNA: TGTGCCAGCATCCAAATAGCGGGAGTAGGCGGGGAGCTGTTTTTT
CDR3 protein: CASIQIAGVGGELFF
J gene: TRBJ2-2
D gene: TRBD2
V gene: TRBV7-2
clone size: few

CDR3 DNA: TGTGCCAGCTCAATCAGGACAGGCCCCCTTAATGAAAAACTGTTTTTT
CDR3 protein: CASSIRTGPLNEKLFF
J gene: TRBJ1-4
D gene: TRBD1
V gene: TRBV18
clone size: once

CDR3 DNA: TGTGCCAGTAGTATGACAGGGGCTCGTGGTAATGAAAAACTGTTTTTT
CDR3 protein: CASSMTGARGNEKLFF
J gene: TRBJ1-4
D gene: TRBD1
V gene: TRBV19
clone size: few

CDR3 DNA: TGCGCCAGCAGCTTGTCTGTGGGACTGACCCAGAGGACCATATATTTT
CDR3 protein: CASSLSVGLTQRTIYF
J gene: TRBJ1-3
D gene: NA
V gene: TRBV5-1
clone size: few

CDR3 DNA: TGTGCCAGCAGTTTTGGGGGACATGGGGCCAAAAACATTCAGTACTTC
CDR3 protein: CASSFGGHGAKNIQYF
J gene: TRBJ2-4
D gene: NA
V gene: TRBV28
clone size: once

CDR3 DNA: TGTGCCAGCAGCTTCCTCGAGACTAGCGGGAGGATGAATGAGCAGTTCTTC
CDR3 protein: CASSFLETSGRMNEQFF
J gene: TRBJ2-1
D gene: TRBD2
V gene: TRBV11-2
clone size: NA

CDR3 DNA: TGTGCCAGCAGGGGGTTAGGGGGCGAGCAGTACTTC
CDR3 protein: CASRGLGGEQYF
J gene: TRBJ2-7
D gene: NA
V gene: TRBV2
clone size: NA

CDR3 DNA: TGTGCCAGCAGCTGGGGCGGGACTACCCTCTTCTACGAGCAGTACTTC
CDR3 protein: CASSWGGTTLFYEQYF
J gene: TRBJ2-7
D gene: TRBD2
V gene: TRBV14
clone size: NA

CDR3 DNA: TGCGCCAGCAGCCAGGGAGGGACGAAGGGTAACAGCTACACCTTC
CDR3 protein: CASSQGGTKGNSYTF
J gene: TRBJ1-2
D gene: NA
V gene: TRBV5-1
clone size: few

CDR3 DNA: TGTGCCAGCAGTTTATCCGGACACACACTATTAAATCAGCCCCAGCATTTT
CDR3 protein: CASSLSGHTLLNQPQHF
J gene: TRBJ1-5
D gene: NA
V gene: TRBV28
clone size: few

CDR3 DNA: TGTGCCACCAAAAAGGACAGGGTAGACACTGAAGCTTTCTTT
CDR3 protein: CATKKDRVDTEAFF
J gene: TRBJ1-1
D gene: TRBD1
V gene: TRBV6-5
clone size: NA